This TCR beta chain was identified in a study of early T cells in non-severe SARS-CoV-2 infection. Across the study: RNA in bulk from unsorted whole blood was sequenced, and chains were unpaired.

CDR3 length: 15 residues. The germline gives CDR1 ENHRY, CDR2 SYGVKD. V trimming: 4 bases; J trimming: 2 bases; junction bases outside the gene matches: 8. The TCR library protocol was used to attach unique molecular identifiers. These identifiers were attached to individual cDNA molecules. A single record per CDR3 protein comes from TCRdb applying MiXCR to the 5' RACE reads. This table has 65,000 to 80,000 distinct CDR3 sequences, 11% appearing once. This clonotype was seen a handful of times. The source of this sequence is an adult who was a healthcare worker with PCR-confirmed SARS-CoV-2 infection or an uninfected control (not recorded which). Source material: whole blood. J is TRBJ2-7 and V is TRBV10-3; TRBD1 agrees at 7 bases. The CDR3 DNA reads TGTGCCATCAGTGGGAGGCAGGGGGTCGCCTACGAGCAGTACTTC. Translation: CAISGRQGVAYEQYF.